This TCR beta chain originates from a study of control samples from healthy donors and cancer patients. CDR3 length: 12 amino acids. Trimming cost V 2 bases and J 2 bases, with 3 bases left between them. Measured with immunoSEQ multiplex PCR; TCRdb has only the in-frame clones, and not every one. This sample has about 65,000 clones; just over 90% occur once, and the top ten carry 1.2%. The source of this sequence is a woman in her forties or fifties with colorectal cancer. The V call is TRBV12-3 or TRBV12-4, the J call TRBJ1-2, with D unresolved. The specimen was PBMCs. The CDR3 sequence is CASSLSNYGYTF. DNA of the CDR3: TGTGCCAGCAGTTTATCCAACTATGGCTACACCTTC.